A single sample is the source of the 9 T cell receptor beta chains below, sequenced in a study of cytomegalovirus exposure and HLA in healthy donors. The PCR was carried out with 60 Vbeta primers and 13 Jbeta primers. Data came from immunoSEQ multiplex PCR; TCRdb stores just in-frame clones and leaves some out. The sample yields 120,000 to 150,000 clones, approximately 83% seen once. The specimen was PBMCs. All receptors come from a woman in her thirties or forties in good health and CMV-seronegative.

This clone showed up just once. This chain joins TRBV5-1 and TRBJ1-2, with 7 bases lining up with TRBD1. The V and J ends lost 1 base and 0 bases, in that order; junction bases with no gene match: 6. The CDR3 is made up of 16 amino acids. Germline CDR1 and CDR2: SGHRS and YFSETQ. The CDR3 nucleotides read TGCGCCAGCAGCTTGCGGACAGGAGCCACTAACTATGGCTACACCTTC. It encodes CASSLRTGATNYGYTF.

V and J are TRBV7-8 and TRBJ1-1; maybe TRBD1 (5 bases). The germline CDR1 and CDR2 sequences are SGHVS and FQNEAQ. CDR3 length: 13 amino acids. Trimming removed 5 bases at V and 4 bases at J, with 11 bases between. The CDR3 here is CASSTVRGTEAFF. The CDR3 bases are TGTGCCAGCAGCACGGTAAGGGGCACTGAAGCTTTCTTT.

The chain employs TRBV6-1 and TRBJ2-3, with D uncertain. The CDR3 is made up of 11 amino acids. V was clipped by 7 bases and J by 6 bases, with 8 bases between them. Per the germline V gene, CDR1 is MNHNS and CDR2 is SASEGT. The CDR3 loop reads CASMRSDTQYF. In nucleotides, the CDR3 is TGTGCCAGCATGAGGTCTGATACGCAGTATTTT.

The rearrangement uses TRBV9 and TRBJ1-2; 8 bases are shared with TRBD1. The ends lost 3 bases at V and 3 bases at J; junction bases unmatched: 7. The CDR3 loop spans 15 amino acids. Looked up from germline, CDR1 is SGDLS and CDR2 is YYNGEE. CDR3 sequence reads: CASSAVGQGYYGYTF. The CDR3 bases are TGTGCCAGCAGCGCGGTCGGACAGGGTTACTATGGCTACACCTTC.

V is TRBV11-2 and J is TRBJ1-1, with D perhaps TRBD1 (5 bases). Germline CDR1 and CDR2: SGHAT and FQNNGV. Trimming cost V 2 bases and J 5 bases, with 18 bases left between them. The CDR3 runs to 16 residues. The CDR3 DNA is TGTGCCAGCAGCTTATCTTTCCACCAGACAGAGACTGAAGCTTTCTTT. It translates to CASSLSFHQTETEAFF.

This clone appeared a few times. In DNA form, the CDR3 reads TGTGCCAGCACACAGACTGGCAGGGGCGACGAAGCTTTCTTT. This gives the protein CASTQTGRGDEAFF. The chain is built from TRBV6-5 and TRBJ1-1, with D maybe TRBD1 (6 bases). V was shortened by 7 bases and J by 8 bases, with 20 bases between the two germline ends. The CDR3 runs 14 residues. Germline loops: CDR1 MNHEY, CDR2 SVGAGI.

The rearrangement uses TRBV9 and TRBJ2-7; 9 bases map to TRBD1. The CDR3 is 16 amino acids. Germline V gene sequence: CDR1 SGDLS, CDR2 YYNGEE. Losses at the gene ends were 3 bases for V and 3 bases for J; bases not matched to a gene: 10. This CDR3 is CASSGDTGGGYYEQYF. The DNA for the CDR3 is TGTGCCAGCAGCGGGGACACAGGGGGCGGCTACTACGAGCAGTACTTC. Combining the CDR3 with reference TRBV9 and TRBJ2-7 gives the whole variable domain DSGVTQTPKHLITATGQRVTLRCSPRSGDLSVYWYQQSLDQGLQFLIQYYNGEERAKGNILERFSAQQFPDLHSELNLSSLELGDSALYFCASSGDTGGGYYEQYFGPGTRLTVT.

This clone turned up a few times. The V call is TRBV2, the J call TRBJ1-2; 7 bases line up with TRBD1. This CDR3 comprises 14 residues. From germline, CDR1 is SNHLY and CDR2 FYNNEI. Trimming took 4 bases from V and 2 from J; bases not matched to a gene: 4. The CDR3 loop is CASSGQGGNYGYTF. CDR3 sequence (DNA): TGTGCCAGCAGTGGACAAGGGGGCAACTATGGCTACACCTTC.

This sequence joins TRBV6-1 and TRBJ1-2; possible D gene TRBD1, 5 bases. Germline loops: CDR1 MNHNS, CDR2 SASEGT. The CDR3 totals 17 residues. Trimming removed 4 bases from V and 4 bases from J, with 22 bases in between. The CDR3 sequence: CASSGPWRQPSTYGYTF. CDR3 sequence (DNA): TGTGCCAGCAGTGGGCCGTGGAGACAGCCCTCCACCTATGGCTACACCTTC.